The T cell receptor beta chain under discussion was sequenced for a study of early T cells in non-severe SARS-CoV-2 infection. Overall study context: Sequencing used unsorted whole-blood bulk RNA, so chains lack pairing.

Notes on the study in general: Matching against VDJdb likely underestimated virus-specific expansions, favoring anti-spike CD8.

In this sample, this clonotype turned up a few times. Antigen specificity is unknown. Individual cDNA molecules received unique molecular identifiers. MiXCR, applied by TCRdb to the 5' RACE reads, yields one record per CDR3 protein. The table records tens of thousands of distinct CDR3 sequences, 12% of them present only once. The clonotype originates from an adult who was a healthcare worker with PCR-confirmed SARS-CoV-2 infection or an uninfected control (not recorded which). Sequenced sample: whole blood.

This chain's CDR3 is CASSPTGHGYNEQFF. As DNA, the CDR3 is TGTGCCAGCAGTCCTACGGGACATGGGTACAATGAGCAGTTCTTC. V usage is TRBV5-4 and J usage is TRBJ2-1, with D possibly TRBD1 on 6 matching bases. The CDR3 contains 15 residues. V shed 5 bases and J shed 4 bases, with 16 bases lying between them. Germline values: CDR1 SGHNT, CDR2 YYREEE (reference sequence).